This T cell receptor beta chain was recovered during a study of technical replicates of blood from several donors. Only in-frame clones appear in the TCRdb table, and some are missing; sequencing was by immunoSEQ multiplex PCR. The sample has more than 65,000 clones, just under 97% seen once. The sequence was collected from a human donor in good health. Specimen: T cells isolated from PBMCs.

Written as DNA, the CDR3 is TGTGCCAGCAGTGAAGAGGGGGCGCACAGCTCCTATAATTCACCCCTCCACTTT. This gives the protein CASSEEGAHSSYNSPLHF. The chain uses TRBV2 and TRBJ1-6; 7 nucleotides match TRBD1. V was clipped by 1 base and J by 0 bases; unmatched bases: 6. The CDR3 is 18 amino acids. CDR1 and CDR2 (germline): SNHLY, FYNNEI.